One T cell receptor beta chain is described in this entry. The time point was: newly diagnosed GD, antithyroid drugs for less than 3 months. Generation of the TCR library employed RNA extracted from PBMCs. Arm-PCR with iRepertoire HTBI primers amplified the CDR3 regions for these TCR beta libraries. Each CDR3 protein is one row after TCRdb ran MiXCR on the multiplex PCR reads. The sample records 450,000 to 600,000 distinct CDR3 sequences, approximately 15% being singletons. These data belong to a study of regulatory T cells in long-lasting Graves disease. The same sample was also used in a study of T cells in Graves' hyperthyroidism and ophthalmopathy. That paper notes: Thyroid ultrasound and orbital computed tomography, with clinical symptoms and serum thyroxine and TRAb, informed diagnoses.

The source of this sequence is a man aged 25 to 45 with Graves disease. The specimen was peripheral blood mononuclear cells (PBMCs), collected at new diagnosis, from a patient treated with antithyroid drugs.

CDR3 region: CASPIVRGGSYSNEQFF. Here the CDR3 DNA reads TGTGCCAGCCCTATAGTCCGGGGCGGGAGTTATAGCAATGAGCAGTTCTTC. The chain carries TRBV27 and TRBJ2-1, with TRBD2 identical over 7 bases. V was pared by 8 bases and J by 6 bases, with 19 bases of the junction left unmatched. The CDR3 covers 17 residues. Germline lookup yields CDR1 MNHEY and CDR2 SMNVEV (reference sequence).